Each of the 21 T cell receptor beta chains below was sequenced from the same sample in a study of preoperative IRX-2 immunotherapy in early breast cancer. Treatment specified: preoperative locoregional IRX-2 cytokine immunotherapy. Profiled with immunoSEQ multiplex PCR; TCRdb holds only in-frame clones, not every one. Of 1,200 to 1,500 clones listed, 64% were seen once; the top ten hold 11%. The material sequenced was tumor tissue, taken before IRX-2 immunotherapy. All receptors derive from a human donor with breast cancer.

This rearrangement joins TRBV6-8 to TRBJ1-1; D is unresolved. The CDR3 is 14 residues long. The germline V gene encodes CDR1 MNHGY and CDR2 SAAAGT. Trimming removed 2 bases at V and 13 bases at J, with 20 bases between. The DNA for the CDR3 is TGTGCCAGCAGTTACCCCTCGGGTGAAGGGAAAGGTTTCTTT. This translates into CASSYPSGEGKGFF.

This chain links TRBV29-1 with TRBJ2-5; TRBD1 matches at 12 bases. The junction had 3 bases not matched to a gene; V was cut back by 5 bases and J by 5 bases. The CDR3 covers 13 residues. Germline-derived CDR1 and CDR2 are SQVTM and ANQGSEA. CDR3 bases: TGCAGCGTTCGGGACAGGGGGCTCGAGACCCAGTACTTC. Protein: CSVRDRGLETQYF.

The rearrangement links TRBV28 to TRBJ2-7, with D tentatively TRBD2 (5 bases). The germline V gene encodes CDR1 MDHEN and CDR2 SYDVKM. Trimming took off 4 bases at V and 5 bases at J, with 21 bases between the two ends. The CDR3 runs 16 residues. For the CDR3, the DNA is TGTGCCAGCAGTTCCCCCTACCCGGGGTCTTTGGACGAGCAGTACGTC. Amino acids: CASSSPYPGSLDEQYV.

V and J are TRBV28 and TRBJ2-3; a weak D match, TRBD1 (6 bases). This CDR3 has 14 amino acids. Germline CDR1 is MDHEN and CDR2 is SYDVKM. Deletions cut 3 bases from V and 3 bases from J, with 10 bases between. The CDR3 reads CASSFLQGTDTQYF. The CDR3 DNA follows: TGTGCCAGCAGTTTTTTACAGGGTACAGATACGCAGTATTTT.

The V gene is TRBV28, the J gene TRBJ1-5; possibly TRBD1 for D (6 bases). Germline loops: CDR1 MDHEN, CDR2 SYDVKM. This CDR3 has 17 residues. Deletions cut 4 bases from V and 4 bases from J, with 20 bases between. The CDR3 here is CASSSYRDKEINQPQHF. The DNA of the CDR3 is TGTGCCAGCAGTTCCTATCGGGACAAGGAAATTAATCAGCCCCAGCATTTT. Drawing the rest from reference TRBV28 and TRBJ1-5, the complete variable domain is DVKVTQSSRYLVKRTGEKVFLECVQDMDHENMFWYRQDPGLGLRLIYFSYDVKMKEKGDIPEGYSVSREKKERFSLILESASTNQTSMYLCASSSYRDKEINQPQHFGDGTRLSIL.

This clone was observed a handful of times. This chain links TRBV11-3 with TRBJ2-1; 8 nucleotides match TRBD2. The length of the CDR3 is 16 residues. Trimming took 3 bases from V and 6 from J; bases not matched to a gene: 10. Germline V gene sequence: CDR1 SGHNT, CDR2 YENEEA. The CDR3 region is CASSLSRIAGINEQFF. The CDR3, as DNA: TGTGCCAGCAGCTTGTCAAGGATAGCGGGGATCAATGAGCAGTTCTTC.

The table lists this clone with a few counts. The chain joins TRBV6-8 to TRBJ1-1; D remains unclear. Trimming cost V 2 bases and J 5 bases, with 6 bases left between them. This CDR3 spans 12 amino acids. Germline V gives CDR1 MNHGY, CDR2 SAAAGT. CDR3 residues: CASSYRQTEAFF. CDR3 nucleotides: TGTGCCAGCAGTTACCGCCAGACTGAAGCTTTCTTT.

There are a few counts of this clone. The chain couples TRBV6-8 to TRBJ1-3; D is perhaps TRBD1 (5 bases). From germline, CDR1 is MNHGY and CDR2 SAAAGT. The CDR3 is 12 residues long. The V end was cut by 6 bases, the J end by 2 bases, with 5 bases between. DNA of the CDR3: TGTGCCAGCAGGGACACTGGAAACACCATATATTTT. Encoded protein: CASRDTGNTIYF.

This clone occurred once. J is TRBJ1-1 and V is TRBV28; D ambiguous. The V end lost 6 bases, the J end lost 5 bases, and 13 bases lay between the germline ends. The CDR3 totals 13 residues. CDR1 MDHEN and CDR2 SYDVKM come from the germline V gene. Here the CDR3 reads CASSTPPWTEAFF. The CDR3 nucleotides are TGTGCCAGCAGCACGCCACCCTGGACTGAAGCTTTCTTT. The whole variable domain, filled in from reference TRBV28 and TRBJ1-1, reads DVKVTQSSRYLVKRTGEKVFLECVQDMDHENMFWYRQDPGLGLRLIYFSYDVKMKEKGDIPEGYSVSREKKERFSLILESASTNQTSMYLCASSTPPWTEAFFGQGTRLTVV.

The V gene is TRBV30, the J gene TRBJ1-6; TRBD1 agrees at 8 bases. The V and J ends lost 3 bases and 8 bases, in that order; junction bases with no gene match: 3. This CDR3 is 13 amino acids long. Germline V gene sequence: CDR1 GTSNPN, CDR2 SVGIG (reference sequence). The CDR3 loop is CAWRGQGDSPLHF. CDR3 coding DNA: TGTGCCTGGAGAGGACAGGGAGATTCACCCCTCCACTTT. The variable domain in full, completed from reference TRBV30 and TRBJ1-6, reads SQTIHQWPATLVQPVGSPLSLECTVEGTSNPNLYWYRQAAGRGLQLLFYSVGIGQISSEVPQNLSASRPQDRQFILSSKKLLLSDSGFYLCAWRGQGDSPLHFGNGTRLTVT.

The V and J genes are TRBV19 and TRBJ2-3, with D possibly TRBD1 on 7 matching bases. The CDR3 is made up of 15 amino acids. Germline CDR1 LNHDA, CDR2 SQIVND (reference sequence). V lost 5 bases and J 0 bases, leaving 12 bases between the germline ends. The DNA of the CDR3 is TGTGCCAGTAGTGCCCCAGGGGGGAGCACAGATACGCAGTATTTT. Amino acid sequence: CASSAPGGSTDTQYF.

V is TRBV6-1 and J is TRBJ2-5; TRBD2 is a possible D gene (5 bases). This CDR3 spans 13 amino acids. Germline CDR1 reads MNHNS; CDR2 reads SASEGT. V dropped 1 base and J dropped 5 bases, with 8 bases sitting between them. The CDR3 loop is CASSEVRGETQYF. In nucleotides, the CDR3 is TGTGCCAGCAGTGAAGTTCGAGGGGAGACCCAGTACTTC.

The CDR3 loop is CASSYGLGEQFF. DNA for the CDR3: TGTGCCAGCAGTTACGGCTTAGGTGAGCAGTTCTTC. The gene calls are TRBV6-8 and TRBJ2-1, with unresolved D. CDR1 is MNHGY, CDR2 SAAAGT, per germline. Trimming cost V 2 bases and J 9 bases, with 8 bases left between them. This CDR3 has 12 amino acids.

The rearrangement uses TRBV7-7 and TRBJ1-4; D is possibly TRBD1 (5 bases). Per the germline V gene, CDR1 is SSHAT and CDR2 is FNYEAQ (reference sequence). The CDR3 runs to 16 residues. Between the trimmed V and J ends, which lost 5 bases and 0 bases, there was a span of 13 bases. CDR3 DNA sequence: TGTGCCAGCAGCCCGGACGGAGGGGCAACTAATGAAAAACTGTTTTTT. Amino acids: CASSPDGGATNEKLFF.

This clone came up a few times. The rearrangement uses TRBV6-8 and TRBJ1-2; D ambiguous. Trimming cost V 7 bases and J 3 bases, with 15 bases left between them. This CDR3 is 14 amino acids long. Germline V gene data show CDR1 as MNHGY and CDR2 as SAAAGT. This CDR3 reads CASTHQAGDYGYTF. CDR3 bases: TGTGCCAGCACCCACCAGGCAGGCGACTATGGCTACACCTTC.

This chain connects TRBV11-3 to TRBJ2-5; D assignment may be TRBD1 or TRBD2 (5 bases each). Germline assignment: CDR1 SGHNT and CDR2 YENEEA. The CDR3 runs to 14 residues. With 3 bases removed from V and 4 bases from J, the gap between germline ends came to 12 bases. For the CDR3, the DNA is TGTGCCAGCAGCTTGCAGGGTGGGAGAGAGACCCAGTACTTC. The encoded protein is CASSLQGGRETQYF.

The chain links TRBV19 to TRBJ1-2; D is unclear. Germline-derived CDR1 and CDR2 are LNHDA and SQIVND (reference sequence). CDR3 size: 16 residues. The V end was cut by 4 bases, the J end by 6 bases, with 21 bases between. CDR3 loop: CASSTEQEPWGNGYTF. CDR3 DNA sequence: TGTGCCAGTAGTACGGAACAAGAACCATGGGGAAATGGCTACACCTTC.

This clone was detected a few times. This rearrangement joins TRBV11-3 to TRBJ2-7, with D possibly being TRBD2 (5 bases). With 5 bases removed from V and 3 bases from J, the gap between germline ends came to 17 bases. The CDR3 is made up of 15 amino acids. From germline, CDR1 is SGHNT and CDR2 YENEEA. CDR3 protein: CASSPGFSKHYEQYF. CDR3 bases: TGTGCCAGCAGCCCGGGGTTTTCAAAACACTACGAGCAGTACTTC.

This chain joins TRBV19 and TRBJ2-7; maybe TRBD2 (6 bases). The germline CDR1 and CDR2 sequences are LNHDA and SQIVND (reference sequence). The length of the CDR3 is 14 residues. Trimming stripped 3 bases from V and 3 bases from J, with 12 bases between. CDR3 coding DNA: TGTGCCAGTAGTATGGGGCGGGGCTACTACGAGCAGTACGTC. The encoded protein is CASSMGRGYYEQYV.

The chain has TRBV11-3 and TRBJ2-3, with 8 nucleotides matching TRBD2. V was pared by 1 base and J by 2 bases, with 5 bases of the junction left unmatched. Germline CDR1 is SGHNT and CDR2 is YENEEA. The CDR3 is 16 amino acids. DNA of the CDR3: TGTGCCAGCAGCTTAGGGGCGGGGGGACACACAGATACGCAGTATTTT. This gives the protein CASSLGAGGHTDTQYF. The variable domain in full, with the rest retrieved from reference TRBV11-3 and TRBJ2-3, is EAGVVQSPRYKIIEKKQPVAFWCNPISGHNTLYWYLQNLGQGPELLIRYENEEAVDDSQLPKDRFSAERLKGVDSTLKIQPAELGDSAVYLCASSLGAGGHTDTQYFGPGTRLTVL.

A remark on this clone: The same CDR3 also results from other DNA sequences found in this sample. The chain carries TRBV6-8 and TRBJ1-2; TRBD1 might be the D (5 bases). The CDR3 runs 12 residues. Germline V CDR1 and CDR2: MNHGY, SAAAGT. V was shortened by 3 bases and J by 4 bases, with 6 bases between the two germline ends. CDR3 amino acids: CASSYGTYGYTF. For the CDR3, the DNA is TGTGCCAGCAGTTATGGGACCTATGGCTACACCTTC.